This T cell receptor beta chain was profiled in a study of blood T cells in healthy people across ages. Study-wide points: With unsorted PBMCs, a conclusive comparison of naive versus antigen-experienced cells was not possible.

Germline CDR1 and CDR2: SGHTA and FQGNSA. This CDR3 contains 14 residues. To note about this clonotype: The antigen remains unidentified. The junction departs from the called germline gene at one end, perhaps through a read error.

Then a second PCR, running roughly 6 to 11 cycles, was carried out with a sample-barcoded 5' primer and a J-beta primer mix. TCRdb reprocessed the 5' RACE reads with MiXCR, giving one entry per CDR3 protein. The sample has 1.5 million to 2 million distinct CDR3 sequences; roughly 50% are singletons. J is TRBJ2-5 and V is TRBV7-2, with D tentatively TRBD1 or TRBD2 (5 bases each). The material sequenced was blood. The TCR sequence derives from a woman aged 40 to 49 in good health. CDR3 bases: TGCGCCAGCGGTAGGACAAGGAGCCAAGAGACCCAGTACTTC. It specifies CASGRTRSQETQYF.